One sample yielded the 2 T cell receptor beta chains listed below, sequenced in a study of shared clonotypes between healthy human individuals. Some clones are missing from TCRdb's copy, which holds only in-frame ones; the method was immunoSEQ multiplex PCR. This sample has 950,000 to 1,300,000 clones, with about 75% found just once. Sequenced sample: memory CD4+ T cells sorted from blood. As for subset: CD45RA-negative fraction. These receptors all stem from a man aged 18 to 30 in good health.

This sequence joins TRBV11-2 and TRBJ2-3; TRBD2 matches at 8 bases. Germline CDR1 and CDR2: SGHAT and FQNNGV. CDR3 length equals 15 residues. V lost 1 base and J lost 2; bases outside the gene matches: 2. The CDR3 protein is CASSLVGLATDTQYF. The CDR3 nucleotides read TGTGCCAGCAGCTTAGTTGGACTAGCCACAGATACGCAGTATTTT.

This chain links TRBV7-8 with TRBJ1-4; TRBD1 aligns across 9 bases. Germline V gene data show CDR1 as SGHVS and CDR2 as FQNEAQ. CDR3 size: 15 residues. After removal of 1 base from V and 7 bases from J, the junction contained 4 bases not matched to a gene. Here the CDR3 DNA reads TGTGCCAGCAGCTTAGGGACAGGGGTTGGTGAAAAACTGTTTTTT. Amino acid sequence: CASSLGTGVGEKLFF.